The 2 T cell receptor beta chains listed next were all sequenced from one sample in a study of T cells in tuberculosis. Time point denoted: new active TB diagnosis, blood taken before or within 7 days of starting treatment. Libraries were prepared by immunoSEQ multiplex PCR; TCRdb keeps only in-frame clonotypes and omits some of them. The sample lists roughly 34,000 clones, roughly 88% seen once, with more than 4% in the top ten. The source material was PBMCs, sampled at tuberculosis diagnosis. The receptor set was obtained from an adult with tuberculosis.

V is TRBV19 and J is TRBJ1-6, with 9 nucleotides matching TRBD1. This CDR3 contains 15 residues. V trimming: 3 bases; J trimming: 7 bases; junction bases outside the gene matches: 4. Germline lookup yields CDR1 LNHDA and CDR2 SQIVND (reference sequence). The CDR3, as DNA: TGTGCCAGTAGTATTGGGGACAGGGTGAATTCACCCCTCCACTTT. It specifies CASSIGDRVNSPLHF. Supplemented by reference TRBV19 and TRBJ1-6, the full variable domain reads DGGITQSPKYLFRKEGQNVTLSCEQNLNHDAMYWYRQDPGQGLRLIYYSQIVNDFQKGDIAEGYSVSREKKESFPLTVTSAQKNPTAFYLCASSIGDRVNSPLHFGNGTRLTVT.

The chain carries TRBV11-3 and TRBJ2-7; D may be TRBD2 (6 bases). Looked up from germline, CDR1 is SGHNT and CDR2 is YENEEA. This CDR3 spans 14 amino acids. V dropped 3 bases and J dropped 5 bases, with 14 bases sitting between them. This CDR3 is CASSLSFGSNEQYF. DNA for the CDR3: TGTGCCAGCAGCTTGAGTTTCGGGAGCAACGAGCAGTACTTC.